A single sample is the source of the 25 T cell receptor beta chains below, sequenced in a study of early T cells in non-severe SARS-CoV-2 infection. TCRdb independently ran MiXCR on the 5' RACE reads; one entry per CDR3 protein. The sample lists about 98,000 distinct CDR3 sequences, roughly 14% occurring once. The sequencing input was whole blood. These receptors were collected from an adult who was a healthcare worker with PCR-confirmed SARS-CoV-2 infection or an uninfected control (not recorded which).

The table lists this clonotype with many counts. The junction departs from germline at one end; a sequencing error may be responsible. This chain joins TRBV5-1 and TRBJ2-1; 7 nucleotides agree with TRBD2. This CDR3 is built from 15 residues. In germline, CDR1 is SGHRS, CDR2 YFSETQ. CDR3 coding DNA: TGTGCCAGCAGCTTAGCTCTAGCGGCCTACAATGAGCAGTTCTTC. This codes for CASSLALAAYNEQFF. Drawing the rest from reference TRBV5-1 and TRBJ2-1, the complete variable domain is KAGVTQTPRYLIKTRGQQVTLSCSPISGHRSVSWYQQTPGQGLQFLFEYFSETQRNKGNFPGRFSGRQFSNSRSEMNVSTLELGDSALYLCASSLALAAYNEQFFGPGTRLTVL.

The V and J genes are TRBV27 and TRBJ2-5; D gene uncertain. Trimming took 0 bases from V and 5 from J, leaving 13 bases between them. CDR3 length equals 15 residues. Germline assignment: CDR1 MNHEY and CDR2 SMNVEV (reference sequence). The CDR3 DNA reads as TGTGCCAGCAGTTTATCGAACTTACTGTGGGAGACCCAGTACTTC. This sequence encodes CASSLSNLLWETQYF.

This clonotype was seen only a few times. The chain uses TRBV14 and TRBJ2-2; the D gene is possibly TRBD1 (5 bases). Trimming removed 4 bases at V and 5 bases at J, with 14 bases between. Germline V gene data show CDR1 as SGHDN and CDR2 as FVKESK. CDR3 size: 15 residues. The chain's CDR3 is CASSPHQGVTGELFF. CDR3 nucleotides: TGTGCCAGCAGCCCCCATCAAGGGGTGACCGGGGAGCTGTTTTTT. Drawing the rest from reference TRBV14 and TRBJ2-2, the complete variable domain is EAGVTQFPSHSVIEKGQTVTLRCDPISGHDNLYWYRRVMGKEIKFLLHFVKESKQDESGMPNNRFLAERTGGTYSTLKVQPAELEDSGVYFCASSPHQGVTGELFFGEGSRLTVL.

The CDR3 nucleotides are TGTGCCAGCAGTTTCGATGGGAACGAGCAGTACTTC. As protein: CASSFDGNEQYF. The chain has TRBV28 and TRBJ2-7; no clear D. The CDR3 has 12 amino acids. V shed 3 bases and J shed 5 bases, with 8 bases lying between them. Germline CDR1 MDHEN, CDR2 SYDVKM.

This clonotype was seen only a few times. The V and J genes are TRBV5-6 and TRBJ2-1; D is possibly TRBD2 (5 bases). The CDR3 loop spans 17 amino acids. Deletions cut 3 bases from V and 0 bases from J, with 16 bases between. Germline lookup yields CDR1 SGHDT and CDR2 YYEEEE. CDR3 nucleotides: TGTGCCAGCAGCTGGGAGAGGGAAACCGACTCCTACAATGAGCAGTTCTTC. This gives the protein CASSWERETDSYNEQFF.

This clonotype appeared a few times. J is TRBJ2-5 and V is TRBV7-9, with D unclear. The germline CDR1 and CDR2 sequences are SEHNR and FQNEAQ (reference sequence). The CDR3 runs to 16 residues. V was trimmed by 4 bases and J by 0 bases, leaving 15 bases between them. The CDR3 loop is CASSSPDVGNQETQYF. In nucleotides, the CDR3 is TGTGCCAGCAGCTCTCCGGACGTGGGGAACCAAGAGACCCAGTACTTC.

As for this clonotype: The germline gene is not matched at one end of the junction; a read error may be the cause. The chain combines TRBV7-7 with TRBJ2-7, with 9 bases lining up with TRBD2. The CDR3 spans 14 residues. The germline V gene has CDR1 SSHAT and CDR2 FNYEAQ (reference sequence). This CDR3 reads CASSIAGDAYEQYF. In DNA form, the CDR3 reads TGTGCCAGCAGCATAGCGGGAGACGCCTACGAGCAGTACTTC.

The J gene is TRBJ1-2, the V gene TRBV7-6; TRBD1 agrees at 9 bases. Trimming took 5 bases from V and 4 from J; bases not matched to a gene: 8. The CDR3 is 15 amino acids. CDR1 and CDR2 (germline): SGHVS, FNYEAQ. The chain's CDR3 is CASSQQGANSYGYTF. The CDR3 DNA reads as TGTGCCAGCAGCCAACAGGGGGCGAATAGCTATGGCTACACCTTC.

The J gene is TRBJ2-4, the V gene TRBV11-2, with TRBD2 as a possible D gene (7 bases). The CDR3 totals 15 residues. CDR1 and CDR2 (germline): SGHAT, FQNNGV. V gave up 3 bases and J gave up 8 bases, with 17 bases separating them. CDR3 nucleotide sequence: TGTGCCAGCAGCTTCGGGGGGCTCTCGGGACACATTCAGTACTTC. Protein product: CASSFGGLSGHIQYF.

This clonotype showed up many times. This sequence joins TRBV5-1 and TRBJ2-7; 10 positions agree with TRBD1. With 2 bases clipped from V and 5 bases from J, the junction kept 7 bases outside the gene matches. The germline gives CDR1 SGHRS, CDR2 YFSETQ. CDR3 length: 15 amino acids. CDR3 sequence (DNA): TGCGCCAGCAGCTTCCCGACAGGGGGCGAGGACGAGCAGTACTTC. Its translation: CASSFPTGGEDEQYF.

This rearrangement joins TRBV28 to TRBJ1-2; 7 bases are a match to TRBD1. V was clipped by 4 bases and J by 6 bases; unmatched bases: 5. CDR1 is MDHEN and CDR2 is SYDVKM in the germline V gene. CDR3 length: 13 residues. The DNA of the CDR3 is TGTGCCAGCAGTTCGATTGGACAGGATGGCTACACCTTC. This sequence encodes CASSSIGQDGYTF.

This clonotype was counted only a few times. V is TRBV6-2 or TRBV6-3 and J is TRBJ2-7; the match to TRBD1 covers 9 bases. Germline V gene data show CDR1 as MNHEY and CDR2 as SVGEGT. The CDR3 runs to 14 residues. Germline trimming cut 6 bases from V and 3 bases from J; bases unmatched to any gene: 6. In nucleotides, the CDR3 is TGTGCCAGCAGAACGGGACAGGGATACTACGAGCAGTACTTC. Amino acid sequence: CASRTGQGYYEQYF.

This clonotype was seen repeatedly, ten times or more. V gene TRBV19 combines with J gene TRBJ2-1; D is unresolved. Trimming took 3 bases from V and 10 from J, leaving 4 bases between them. The CDR3 totals 10 residues. Per the germline V gene, CDR1 is LNHDA and CDR2 is SQIVND (reference sequence). The CDR3 spells CASSMGEQFF. CDR3 DNA: TGTGCCAGTAGTATGGGGGAGCAGTTCTTC.

The genes are TRBV5-6 and TRBJ2-3, with no clear D. Trimming cost V 0 bases and J 1 base, with 15 bases left between them. The CDR3 totals 17 residues. Germline V gene lookup returns CDR1 SGHDT and CDR2 YYEEEE. The CDR3 spells CASSLGFAEIGTDTQYF. Here the CDR3 DNA reads TGTGCCAGCAGCTTGGGATTCGCTGAGATCGGCACAGATACGCAGTATTTT.

There are a few counts of this clonotype. The genes are TRBV7-7 and TRBJ2-1; the match to TRBD2 covers 9 bases. The CDR3 contains 13 residues. Germline CDR1 SSHAT, CDR2 FNYEAQ (reference sequence). Unmatched junction bases numbered 2, after V lost 3 bases and J lost 8 bases. Here the CDR3 reads CASSFRLADEQFF. Written as DNA, the CDR3 is TGTGCCAGCAGCTTCAGACTAGCGGATGAGCAGTTCTTC.

The V gene is TRBV13, the J gene TRBJ1-5, with D possibly matching TRBD1 (5 bases). The V end lost 1 base, the J end lost 7 bases, and 8 bases lay between the germline ends. This CDR3 is built from 13 residues. Looked up from germline, CDR1 is PRHDT and CDR2 is FYEKMQ (reference sequence). The CDR3 reads CASSLAGDQPQHF. The CDR3 bases are TGTGCCAGCAGCTTAGCTGGGGACCAGCCCCAGCATTTT.

This clonotype turned up a few times. The rearrangement uses TRBV21-1 and TRBJ2-7; TRBD1, as called in the table, went unchecked against the DNA. TRBV21-1 is marked as a pseudogene. This CDR3 contains 20 residues. The CDR3: CASRPNKGPGRGPIYYEQYF. The CDR3 coding sequence is TGTGCCAGCCGACCGAATAAGGGGCCCGGGAGAGGACCGATTTACTACGAGCAGTACTTC.

This clonotype was found a few times. The rearrangement joins TRBV2 to TRBJ1-1; no definite D call. This CDR3 spans 13 amino acids. Germline V lookup: CDR1 SNHLY, CDR2 FYNNEI. Trimming took 6 bases from V and 2 from J, leaving 10 bases between them. CDR3 DNA: TGTGCCAGCAGGGAACTTGGAAACACTGAAGCTTTCTTT. Residues: CASRELGNTEAFF.

V is TRBV7-9 and J is TRBJ2-7, with 10 bases identical to TRBD2. CDR3 length equals 16 residues. V dropped 0 bases and J dropped 5; count of bases not matched to a gene: 7. CDR1 is SEHNR and CDR2 is FQNEAQ in the germline V gene (reference sequence). The CDR3 nucleotides are TGTGCCAGCAGCTTAGCGCTATCTCTAGCGGGAGACGAGCAGTACTTC. It encodes CASSLALSLAGDEQYF.

The rearrangement uses TRBV20-1 and TRBJ2-3, with 7 bases identical to TRBD2. The V gene's germline CDR1 is DFQATT and CDR2 SNEGSKA (reference sequence). With 2 bases clipped from V and 2 bases from J, the junction kept 7 bases outside the gene matches. The CDR3 runs 15 residues. CDR3 loop: CSARRLADITDTQYF. In DNA, the CDR3 is TGCAGTGCTAGAAGGCTAGCGGACATCACAGATACGCAGTATTTT.

The rearrangement links TRBV5-1 to TRBJ2-2; D might be TRBD2 (6 bases). Germline CDR1 SGHRS, CDR2 YFSETQ. The CDR3 is 16 amino acids. Deletions cut 4 bases from V and 3 bases from J, with 16 bases between. CDR3 residues: CASSTGTPPDTGELFF. CDR3 bases: TGCGCCAGCAGCACCGGGACTCCCCCAGACACCGGGGAGCTGTTTTTT.

The chain employs TRBV18 and TRBJ2-6, with 7 bases aligning to TRBD1. Germline CDR1 and CDR2: KGHSH and LQKENI. This CDR3 has 18 residues. With V trimmed by 4 bases and J by 0 bases, 9 bases remained unmatched. The CDR3, as DNA: TGTGCCAGCTCACACCGGGACAGCGAGAGCTCTGGGGCCAACGTCCTGACTTTC. This translates into CASSHRDSESSGANVLTF.

V and J are TRBV27 and TRBJ2-7; 8 bases match TRBD1. The CDR3 is made up of 16 amino acids. Trimming removed 1 base from V and 0 bases from J; junction bases left unmatched: 5. Germline-derived CDR1 and CDR2 are MNHEY and SMNVEV (reference sequence). As DNA, the CDR3 is TGTGCCAGCAGTTTATGGGGACAGGCGATCTCCTACGAGCAGTACTTC. Its protein is CASSLWGQAISYEQYF.

The table lists this clonotype with a few counts. The V call is TRBV12-3 or TRBV12-4, the J call TRBJ1-6; 7 bases agree with TRBD1. The V segment lost 3 bases and the J segment 6 bases; nucleotides outside the gene matches: 2. CDR3 length equals 14 residues. CDR3 sequence reads: CASSFNRGNSPLHF. CDR3 sequence (DNA): TGTGCCAGCAGTTTTAACAGGGGTAATTCACCCCTCCACTTT.

This chain uses TRBV4-1 with TRBJ2-3, with 13 positions matching TRBD2. Germline CDR1 is MGHRA and CDR2 is YSYEKL. The J segment lost 4 bases and the V segment lost 6 bases, leaving 7 bases of the junction unmatched. There are 16 residues in the CDR3. CDR3 protein: CASRFTSGRAADTQYF. The CDR3 DNA follows: TGCGCCAGCAGATTTACTAGCGGGAGGGCCGCAGATACGCAGTATTTT.